This TCR beta chain comes out of a study of identical twins. This CDR3 region has 14 residues. From germline, CDR1 is MDHEN and CDR2 SYDVKM. V lost 2 bases and J 6 bases, leaving 12 bases between the germline ends. TCRdb reprocessed the 5' RACE reads via MiXCR and lists one record per CDR3 protein. The sample records about 240,000 distinct CDR3 sequences, approximately 10% being singletons. This clonotype was counted between two and nine times. This sequence was found in a man in his fifties or sixties in good health. V and J are TRBV28 and TRBJ2-3; D not resolved. Sample: memory T cells sorted from blood. The CDR3 nucleotides read TGTGCCAGCAGTTTAGTCACCACTGGGGATACGCAGTATTTT. Its translation: CASSLVTTGDTQYF.